The 10 T cell receptor beta chains listed next were all sequenced from one sample in a study of cytomegalovirus exposure and HLA in healthy donors (dated by TCRdb to the late 2010s). Libraries were built with the immunoSEQ multiplex PCR assay. The multiplex PCR relied on a mix of 60 forward primers for TCR Vbeta segments and 13 reverse primers for TCR Jbeta segments. Not all clones reach the TCRdb copy of this immuneACCESS table, which keeps in-frame sequences only. Checked studies attribute under half of the gap to unresolved V genes and leave the rest unexplained. Present in this sample are some 120,000 clones, 75% to 90% of which were seen just once. The top ten constitute 1% of the sample. Sequencing was done on a sample of PBMCs. The origin of the receptors is a man between 40 and 49 years old in good health and CMV-seronegative.

The V call is TRBV7-2, the J call TRBJ2-3, with D possibly matching TRBD2 (8 bases). With 5 bases removed from V and 6 bases from J, the gap between germline ends came to 21 bases. Germline V gives CDR1 SGHTA, CDR2 FQGNSA. CDR3 length equals 16 residues. This chain's CDR3 is CASSTRTSQQGDTQYF. The CDR3 DNA follows: TGTGCCAGCAGCACCCGGACTAGCCAACAGGGGGATACGCAGTATTTT. Full variable domain (rest looked up from reference TRBV7-2 and TRBJ2-3): GAGVSQSPSNKVTEKGKDVELRCDPISGHTALYWYRQSLGQGLEFLIYFQGNSAPDKSGLPSDRFSAERTGGSVSTLTIQRTQQEDSAVYLCASSTRTSQQGDTQYFGPGTRLTVL.

CDR3 sequence: CASSLSRDTDEQFF. In DNA, the CDR3 is TGTGCCAGCAGCTTAAGTCGGGATACCGATGAGCAGTTCTTC. This chain joins TRBV7-3 and TRBJ2-1; TRBD2 is a possible D gene (5 bases). CDR1 SGHTA and CDR2 FQGTGA come from the germline V gene. The CDR3 is 14 residues long. V was clipped by 1 base and J by 8 bases, with 12 bases between them.

CDR3 coding DNA: TGTGCCAGCAGCTCGGCGGGACGGGGCACTCAGTACTTC. The encoded protein is CASSSAGRGTQYF. The V call is TRBV7-2, the J call TRBJ2-4; possible D gene TRBD2, 6 bases. Germline assignment: CDR1 SGHTA and CDR2 FQGNSA. The CDR3 extends over 13 amino acids. V lost 4 bases and J 12 bases, leaving 16 bases between the germline ends.

The CDR3 region is CASSIGDSPPSTDTQYF. CDR3 DNA: TGTGCCAGTAGTATAGGGGACAGTCCCCCTAGCACAGATACGCAGTATTTT. V is TRBV19 and J is TRBJ2-3, with 7 nucleotides matching TRBD1. V gave up 1 base and J gave up 0 bases; unmatched junction bases: 7. The germline V gene encodes CDR1 LNHDA and CDR2 SQIVND (reference sequence). The CDR3 covers 17 residues.

This clone turned up a few times. The chain carries TRBV7-2 and TRBJ2-6; 7 positions agree with TRBD1. Per germline, CDR1 SGHTA and CDR2 FQGNSA. V was clipped by 5 bases and J by 2 bases; unmatched bases: 3. The CDR3 has 15 amino acids. CDR3 loop: CASSQGGAGANVLTF. CDR3 in DNA: TGTGCCAGCAGCCAAGGGGGCGCTGGGGCCAACGTCCTGACTTTC.

This chain joins TRBV6-5 and TRBJ2-7; perhaps TRBD2 as D (6 bases). This CDR3 is 13 amino acids long. The germline V gene has CDR1 MNHEY and CDR2 SVGAGI. Trimming removed 6 bases from V and 0 bases from J, with 9 bases in between. The CDR3 DNA is TGTGCCAGCAGGCTCGGGGGCTCCTACGAGCAGTACTTC. Protein sequence: CASRLGGSYEQYF.

The V gene is TRBV2, the J gene TRBJ2-7, with a possible D match to TRBD2 (6 bases). With 0 bases removed from V and 2 bases from J, the gap between germline ends came to 11 bases. Germline assignment: CDR1 SNHLY and CDR2 FYNNEI. The length of the CDR3 is 15 residues. CDR3 in amino acids: CASSEAPLAAYEQYF. Written as DNA, the CDR3 is TGTGCCAGCAGTGAAGCGCCGTTAGCGGCCTACGAGCAGTACTTC.

The J gene is TRBJ2-6, the V gene TRBV15; 8 bases line up with TRBD2. CDR3 length: 16 amino acids. V trimming: 5 bases; J trimming: 4 bases; junction bases outside the gene matches: 7. The germline gives CDR1 LNHNV, CDR2 YYDKDF (reference sequence). The CDR3 DNA reads TGTGCCACCAGCCGGACGGGAGGGCGAGGGGCCAACGTCCTGACTTTC. It is translated as CATSRTGGRGANVLTF. Together with reference TRBV15 and TRBJ2-6, the CDR3 gives the full variable domain: DAMVIQNPRYQVTQFGKPVTLSCSQTLNHNVMYWYQQKSSQAPKLLFHYYDKDFNNEADTPDNFQSRRPNTSFCFLDIRSPGLGDTAMYLCATSRTGGRGANVLTFGAGSRLTVL.

The genes are TRBV2 and TRBJ1-4; unclear D gene. The ends were cut back, 3 bases at V and 4 bases at J, with 6 bases in the middle. The germline CDR1 and CDR2 sequences are SNHLY and FYNNEI. The length of the CDR3 is 13 residues. CDR3 nucleotide sequence: TGTGCCAGCAGTGATGTAGTTAATGAAAAACTGTTTTTT. It specifies CASSDVVNEKLFF.

This chain uses TRBV29-1 with TRBJ2-3; TRBD2 matches at 10 bases. Germline loops: CDR1 SQVTM, CDR2 ANQGSEA. The CDR3 consists of 14 residues. The ends lost 7 bases at V and 2 bases at J; junction bases unmatched: 6. This chain's CDR3 is CSAQGLATTDTQYF. The CDR3 nucleotides read TGCAGCGCTCAGGGACTAGCGACCACAGATACGCAGTATTTT.